The 6 T cell receptor beta chains given below trace back to one sample, sequenced in a study of regulatory T cells in long-lasting Graves disease (dated by TCRdb to 2020 to 2023). Libraries were prepared through multiplex PCR. Instrument on record: Illumina HiSeq 4000. iRepertoire HTBI primers and Arm-PCR amplification of CDR3 regions were used to construct TCR beta libraries. TCRdb ran its own pipeline on the public reads, namely fastp trimming at Q25 and MiXCR clone calling, and kept in-frame beta chains. Rows with a matching CDR3 protein are joined into one entry that keeps the most common DNA and genes. This sample lists around 470,000 distinct CDR3 sequences; less than 15% were detected once. Around a sixth of the sample goes to the ten largest clones. Explained via the paper, the time point label denotes: newly diagnosed GD, antithyroid drugs for less than 3 months. For both TCR sequencing and RNA sequencing, RNA was extracted from PBMCs in TRIzol.

The sample was also reused in another study, on T cells in Graves' hyperthyroidism and ophthalmopathy.

Sequenced material: peripheral blood mononuclear cells (PBMCs), taken at new diagnosis, from a patient treated with antithyroid drugs. These receptors all come from a woman aged 45 to 65 with Graves disease. Donor details come from another sample of the same person, matched by shared clones.

The table lists this clonotype with a few counts. This sequence joins TRBV5-1 and TRBJ2-1, with TRBD2 matching over 9 bases. J lost 12 bases, V lost 0 bases, and 10 bases had no gene match. The germline CDR1 and CDR2 sequences are SGHRS and YFSETQ. CDR3 length equals 15 residues. The CDR3 coding sequence is TGCGCCAGCAGCTTGGTGTCTAGCGGGGAGGGTAGGCAGTTCTTC. Translating it yields CASSLVSSGEGRQFF.

The chain links TRBV27 to TRBJ1-4; D might be TRBD1 (5 bases). The CDR3 extends over 15 amino acids. V was cut by 6 bases and J by 0 bases, with 11 bases left in between. Germline lookup yields CDR1 MNHEY and CDR2 SMNVEV (reference sequence). The CDR3 DNA is TGTGCCAGCAGCCCCAGGGTGTCAACTAATGAAAAACTGTTTTTT. It yields the protein CASSPRVSTNEKLFF.

Ten or more counts support this clonotype. The chain carries TRBV3-1 and TRBJ2-5, with D possibly matching TRBD1 (5 bases). Germline CDR1 LGHDT, CDR2 YNNKEL (reference sequence). Trimming cost V 10 bases and J 0 bases, with 12 bases left between them. The CDR3 length is 13 residues. Here the CDR3 reads CATRVHNQETQYF. The DNA for the CDR3 is TGTGCCACCAGGGTCCATAACCAAGAGACCCAGTACTTC.

There are many counts of this clonotype. J is TRBJ1-1 and V is TRBV3-1; the D is unclear. CDR1 is LGHDT, CDR2 YNNKEL, per germline (reference sequence). V was clipped by 6 bases and J by 0 bases, with 11 bases between them. This CDR3 spans 14 amino acids. CDR3 residues: CASSFRRVNTEAFF. For the CDR3, the DNA is TGTGCCAGCAGTTTCCGACGGGTGAACACTGAAGCTTTCTTT.

This chain connects TRBV6-9 to TRBJ2-3, with D perhaps assigned TRBD1 or TRBD2 (5 bases each). Between the trimmed V and J ends, which lost 3 bases and 3 bases, there was a span of 16 bases. The length of the CDR3 is 16 residues. The germline V gene has CDR1 MNHGY and CDR2 SVAAGI. The CDR3 coding sequence is TGTGCCAGCAGTTACGGGTTCGGGACGTCAACAGATACGCAGTATTTT. This sequence encodes CASSYGFGTSTDTQYF.

This clonotype was picked up many times. The chain joins TRBV11-1 to TRBJ1-1; D is perhaps TRBD1 (5 bases). This CDR3 has 14 residues. Looked up from germline, CDR1 is SGHAT and CDR2 is FQDESV (reference sequence). V lost 4 bases to trimming and J lost 5 bases, with 14 bases between them. CDR3 bases: TGTGCCAGCAGCTGGGGCCCTCTTGCGACTGAAGCTTTCTTT. Translating gives CASSWGPLATEAFF.